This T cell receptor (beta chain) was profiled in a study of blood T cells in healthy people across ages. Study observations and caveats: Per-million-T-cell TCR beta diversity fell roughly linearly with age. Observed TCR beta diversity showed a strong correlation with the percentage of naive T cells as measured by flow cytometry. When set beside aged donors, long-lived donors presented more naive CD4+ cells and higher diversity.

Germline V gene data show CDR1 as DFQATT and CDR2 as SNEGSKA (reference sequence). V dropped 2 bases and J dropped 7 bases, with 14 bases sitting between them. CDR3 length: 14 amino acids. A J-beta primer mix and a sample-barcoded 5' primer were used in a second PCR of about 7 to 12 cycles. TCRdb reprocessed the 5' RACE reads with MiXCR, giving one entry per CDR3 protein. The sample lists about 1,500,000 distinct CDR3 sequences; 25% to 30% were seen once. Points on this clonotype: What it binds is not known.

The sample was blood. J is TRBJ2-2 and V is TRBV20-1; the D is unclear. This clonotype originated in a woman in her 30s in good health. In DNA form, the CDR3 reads TGCAGTGCTAGAACCCAGTCTTCGGGCGGGGAGCTGTTTTTT. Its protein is CSARTQSSGGELFF.